These T cell receptor beta chains were read from a single sample in a study of technical replicates of blood from a few donors. Clones were read by immunoSEQ multiplex PCR, and TCRdb kept only the in-frame ones, dropping some. The sample holds about 70,000 clones, approximately 97% seen once. The material sequenced was T cells isolated from PBMCs. Source of these receptors: a human donor in good health. CDR3s include the opening cysteine and the closing phenylalanine or tryptophan. The D gene is left open where the match is weak. Not every row has a clone size; where given, it reads once, few, many or a size class.

d_gene: TRBD1; j_gene: TRBJ2-2; v_gene: TRBV5-1; abundance: NA; CDR3aa: CASRTAYRQGNTGELFF; CDR3nt: TGCGCCAGCAGGACCGCCTATAGACAGGGGAACACCGGGGAGCTGTTTTTT
d_gene: NA; j_gene: TRBJ2-7; v_gene: TRBV4-1; abundance: NA; CDR3aa: CASSPRDFSYEQYF; CDR3nt: TGCGCCAGCAGCCCGCGGGATTTTTCGTACGAGCAGTACTTC
d_gene: TRBD2; j_gene: TRBJ2-7; v_gene: TRBV4-1; abundance: NA; CDR3aa: CASSRYGGRTDEQYF; CDR3nt: TGCGCCAGCAGCCGTTATGGCGGGAGGACGGACGAGCAGTACTTC
d_gene: NA; j_gene: TRBJ1-1; v_gene: TRBV25-1; abundance: NA; CDR3aa: CASSEGTLGAFF; CDR3nt: TGTGCCAGCAGTGAAGGGACATTGGGAGCTTTCTTT
d_gene: NA; j_gene: TRBJ1-2; v_gene: TRBV10-3; abundance: NA; CDR3aa: CAISGIYGYTF; CDR3nt: TGTGCCATCAGCGGGATCTATGGCTACACCTTC
d_gene: NA; j_gene: TRBJ2-7; v_gene: TRBV4-1; abundance: NA; CDR3aa: CASSQDLVTSYEQYF; CDR3nt: TGCGCCAGCAGCCAAGATCTTGTGACTAGCTACGAGCAGTACTTC
d_gene: NA; j_gene: TRBJ1-1; v_gene: TRBV6-5; abundance: NA; CDR3aa: CASTGQNTEAFF; CDR3nt: TGTGCCAGCACAGGGCAGAACACTGAAGCTTTCTTT
d_gene: TRBD2; j_gene: TRBJ2-3; v_gene: TRBV4-1; abundance: NA; CDR3aa: CASSQDPSSGGRATDTQYF; CDR3nt: TGCGCCAGCAGCCAAGATCCCAGTAGCGGGGGGCGAGCAACAGATACGCAGTATTTT
d_gene: TRBD2; j_gene: TRBJ2-1; v_gene: TRBV11-2; abundance: NA; CDR3aa: CASSLDLAGAYNEQFF; CDR3nt: TGTGCCAGCAGCTTAGATCTAGCGGGGGCCTACAATGAGCAGTTCTTC
d_gene: NA; j_gene: TRBJ1-1; v_gene: TRBV7-9; abundance: NA; CDR3aa: CASSLEARDTEAFF; CDR3nt: TGTGCCAGCAGCTTAGAGGCGAGGGACACTGAAGCTTTCTTT
d_gene: NA; j_gene: TRBJ1-5; v_gene: TRBV4-2; abundance: NA; CDR3aa: CASSQDPLAINQPQHF; CDR3nt: TGTGCCAGCAGCCAAGACCCCCTCGCGATCAATCAGCCCCAGCATTTT
d_gene: TRBD1; j_gene: TRBJ1-2; v_gene: TRBV6-5; abundance: NA; CDR3aa: CASRLGQGANYGYTF; CDR3nt: TGTGCCAGCAGATTGGGACAGGGCGCTAACTATGGCTACACCTTC
d_gene: TRBD1; j_gene: TRBJ2-5; v_gene: TRBV6-5; abundance: NA; CDR3aa: CASSYQTGQQYF; CDR3nt: TGTGCCAGCAGCTACCAGACAGGGCAGCAGTACTTC
d_gene: TRBD2; j_gene: TRBJ2-2; v_gene: TRBV28; abundance: NA; CDR3aa: CASQRLAGGTGELFF; CDR3nt: TGTGCCAGCCAAAGACTAGCGGGGGGCACCGGGGAGCTGTTTTTT
d_gene: TRBD1; j_gene: TRBJ1-4; v_gene: TRBV4-2; abundance: NA; CDR3aa: CAIRDSINEKLFF; CDR3nt: TGTGCCATTAGGGACAGCATTAATGAAAAACTGTTTTTT
d_gene: TRBD2; j_gene: TRBJ2-1; v_gene: TRBV28; abundance: NA; CDR3aa: CASSLSGRNEQFF; CDR3nt: TGTGCCAGCAGCCTAAGCGGGAGGAATGAGCAGTTCTTC
d_gene: TRBD1; j_gene: TRBJ2-5; v_gene: TRBV28; abundance: NA; CDR3aa: CASSSGTGGEETQYF; CDR3nt: TGTGCCAGCAGTTCCGGGACAGGGGGTGAGGAGACCCAGTACTTC
d_gene: TRBD2; j_gene: TRBJ2-2; v_gene: TRBV29-1; abundance: NA; CDR3aa: CSAKLAGGYTGELFF; CDR3nt: TGCAGCGCCAAGCTAGCGGGCGGTTACACCGGGGAGCTGTTTTTT
d_gene: NA; j_gene: TRBJ2-7; v_gene: TRBV29-1; abundance: NA; CDR3aa: CSVVIRNSGYEQYF; CDR3nt: TGCAGCGTTGTTATCCGAAACTCAGGGTACGAGCAGTACTTC
d_gene: NA; j_gene: TRBJ2-7; v_gene: TRBV7-9; abundance: NA; CDR3aa: CASSLDTMPYEQYF; CDR3nt: TGTGCCAGCAGCTTAGACACTATGCCCTACGAGCAGTACTTC
d_gene: TRBD1; j_gene: TRBJ1-1; v_gene: TRBV5-1; abundance: NA; CDR3aa: CASSLAQGASGSEAFF; CDR3nt: TGCGCCAGCAGCTTGGCGCAGGGGGCGAGCGGGTCTGAAGCTTTCTTT
d_gene: TRBD1; j_gene: TRBJ2-7; v_gene: TRBV19; abundance: NA; CDR3aa: CASSQTQGYEQYF; CDR3nt: TGTGCCAGTAGCCAAACACAGGGGTACGAGCAGTACTTC
d_gene: TRBD2; j_gene: TRBJ2-3; v_gene: TRBV4-1; abundance: NA; CDR3aa: CASSQVIASGGYGTDTQYF; CDR3nt: TGCGCCAGCAGCCAAGTAATCGCTAGCGGGGGTTATGGCACAGATACGCAGTATTTT
d_gene: TRBD2; j_gene: TRBJ2-7; v_gene: TRBV27; abundance: NA; CDR3aa: CASRGAGSSYEQYF; CDR3nt: TGTGCCAGCAGGGGAGCGGGGAGCTCCTACGAGCAGTACTTC
d_gene: NA; j_gene: TRBJ2-7; v_gene: TRBV5-3; abundance: NA; CDR3aa: CARRNEWGDPPDEQYF; CDR3nt: TGTGCCAGAAGAAACGAATGGGGGGATCCACCGGACGAGCAGTACTTC
d_gene: TRBD1; j_gene: TRBJ2-1; v_gene: TRBV5-1; abundance: NA; CDR3aa: CASSLGDRGNEQFF; CDR3nt: TGCGCCAGCAGCTTGGGGGACAGGGGCAATGAGCAGTTCTTC
d_gene: TRBD1; j_gene: TRBJ2-1; v_gene: TRBV6-5; abundance: NA; CDR3aa: CASSPGTGGNEQFF; CDR3nt: TGTGCCAGCAGCCCGGGGACAGGGGGGAATGAGCAGTTCTTC
d_gene: NA; j_gene: TRBJ2-3; v_gene: TRBV21-1; abundance: NA; CDR3aa: CASSKATKGLRTSGSFIWSDTQYF; CDR3nt: TGTGCCAGCAGCAAAGCAACAAAGGGACTTCGGACTAGCGGGAGTTTTATCTGGTCAGATACGCAGTATTTT
d_gene: NA; j_gene: TRBJ1-2; v_gene: TRBV6-1; abundance: NA; CDR3aa: CASRQAGKNYGYTF; CDR3nt: TGTGCCAGCAGACAAGCAGGGAAGAACTATGGCTACACCTTC
d_gene: NA; j_gene: TRBJ1-2; v_gene: TRBV29-1; abundance: NA; CDR3aa: CSVAAGIPSYGYTF; CDR3nt: TGCAGCGTTGCCGCCGGGATACCATCATATGGCTACACCTTC
d_gene: TRBD1; j_gene: TRBJ1-2; v_gene: TRBV6-1; abundance: NA; CDR3aa: CASSDTAGGNYGYTF; CDR3nt: TGTGCCAGCAGTGACACGGCAGGGGGAAACTATGGCTACACCTTC
d_gene: NA; j_gene: TRBJ2-2; v_gene: TRBV5-6; abundance: NA; CDR3aa: CASSGGLGGGTGELFF; CDR3nt: TGTGCCAGCAGCGGCGGACTGGGGGGAGGCACCGGGGAGCTGTTTTTT
d_gene: NA; j_gene: TRBJ2-6; v_gene: TRBV6-5; abundance: once; CDR3aa: CASSYLALGANVLTF; CDR3nt: TGTGCCAGCAGCTACCTGGCTCTCGGGGCCAACGTCCTGACTTTC